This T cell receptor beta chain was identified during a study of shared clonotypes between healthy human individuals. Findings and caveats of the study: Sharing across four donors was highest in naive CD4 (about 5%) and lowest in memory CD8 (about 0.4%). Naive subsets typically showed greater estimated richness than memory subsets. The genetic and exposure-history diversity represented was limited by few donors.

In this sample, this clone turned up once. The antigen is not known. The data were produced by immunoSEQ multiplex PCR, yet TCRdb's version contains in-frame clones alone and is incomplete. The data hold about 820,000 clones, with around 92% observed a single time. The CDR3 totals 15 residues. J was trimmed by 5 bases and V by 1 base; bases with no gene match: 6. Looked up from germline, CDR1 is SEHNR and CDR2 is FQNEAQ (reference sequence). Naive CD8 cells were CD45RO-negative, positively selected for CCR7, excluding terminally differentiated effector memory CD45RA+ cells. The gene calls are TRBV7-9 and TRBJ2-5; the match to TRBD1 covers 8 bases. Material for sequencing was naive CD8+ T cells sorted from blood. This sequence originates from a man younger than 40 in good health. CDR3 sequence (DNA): TGTGCCAGCAGCTTAGGGACAGGGACCCCGGAGACCCAGTACTTC. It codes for CASSLGTGTPETQYF.